This entry is about one T cell receptor (beta chain). As yet, its antigen is unknown. Relative to the germline gene, one junction end is altered; a read error may explain this. Germline V gene data show CDR1 as LGHNA and CDR2 as YNFKEQ. The CDR3 has 18 amino acids. Joint extraction of RNA and DNA used about 17-33 mg of bulk tissue that was unsorted. The entry originates in a study of tumor-infiltrating lymphocytes in primary liver carcinoma. Notes on the study in general: For tumor-adjacent and tumor-blood pairs, overlap was less than that seen for tumor region pairs.

cDNA specific to TCR beta was made from around 450 ng of total RNA, with a constant-region primer employed for priming. Amplification in three nested multiplex PCR rounds with slightly modified ARM-PCR gave rise to TCR beta libraries. The two initial PCR rounds, about 9 cycles each, used TRBV1-TRBV30 forward and C-beta reverse primers. TCRdb itself ran the multiplex PCR reads through MiXCR, one entry per CDR3 protein. This sample has around 190,000 distinct CDR3 sequences, with roughly 80% found just once. This TCR was recovered from a man in his forties with primary liver carcinoma and hepatitis B virus infection. Input material: tumor tissue from primary liver carcinoma. The chain combines TRBV4-2 with TRBJ2-1, with 7 positions matching TRBD1. DNA for the CDR3: TGTGCCAGCTGCCAAGATTGTAGGACAGGCAGAGTCTACAATGAGCTGTTCTTC. It is translated as CASCQDCRTGRVYNELFF.